What follows are 7 T cell receptor beta chains derived from one specimen sequenced in a study of T cell repertoires in cytomegalovirus infection. TCRdb re-analysed the reads in MiXCR, keeping a single row per CDR3 protein. This sample has approximately 1,000,000 distinct CDR3 sequences, with 25% to 40% found just once. Their target antigens are unknown. The source was cultured CD8+ T cells from PBMCs, collected from culture after CMV antigen stimulation. Every receptor here comes from a human donor in good health (CMV status not recorded). Some clones in this sample may be carry-over from other donors' samples.

The V and J genes are TRBV25-1 and TRBJ1-2, with D maybe TRBD1 (5 bases). The CDR3 is made up of 15 amino acids. Germline V lookup: CDR1 MGHDK, CDR2 SYGVNS. Between the trimmed V and J ends, which lost 8 bases and 5 bases, there was a span of 21 bases. This CDR3 reads CASLPGFGASYGYTF. The DNA of the CDR3 is TGTGCCAGCTTACCAGGTTTTGGGGCCTCATATGGCTACACCTTC.

DNA for the CDR3: TGCAGTGCTAGGGTCAGAGGGGGGACTGGATACAATGAGCAGTTCTTC. Amino acid sequence: CSARVRGGTGYNEQFF. The chain couples TRBV20-1 to TRBJ2-1; D is possibly TRBD1 or TRBD2 (6 bases each). Trimming shortened V by 3 bases and J by 4 bases, and 19 bases separated the two germline ends. The CDR3 runs to 16 residues. Germline V gene sequence: CDR1 DFQATT, CDR2 SNEGSKA (reference sequence).

The V call is TRBV13, the J call TRBJ2-3; weak D call: TRBD1 (6 bases). In germline, CDR1 is PRHDT, CDR2 FYEKMQ (reference sequence). CDR3 length equals 16 residues. V lost 0 bases, J lost 4 bases, and 14 bases lay in between. The CDR3 bases are TGTGCCAGCAGCTTAGGAGTGGGGGCGCAGGCAGATACGCAGTATTTT. As protein: CASSLGVGAQADTQYF.

This clonotype was recorded a few times. V usage is TRBV6-5 and J usage is TRBJ2-6; D unresolved. V was shortened by 0 bases and J by 0 bases, with 3 bases between the two germline ends. The CDR3 spans 15 residues. In germline, CDR1 is MNHEY, CDR2 SVGAGI. CDR3 residues: CASSYSDSGANVLTF. The CDR3 coding sequence is TGTGCCAGCAGTTACTCTGACTCTGGGGCCAACGTCCTGACTTTC.

This clonotype was observed many times. This chain uses TRBV7-2 with TRBJ2-5; D unclear. Germline V gene sequence: CDR1 SGHTA, CDR2 FQGNSA. The CDR3 totals 17 residues. V was trimmed by 1 base and J by 5 bases, leaving 20 bases between them. The CDR3 nucleotides are TGTGCCAGCAGCTTAGGGCCGGGCGGAGTCGTCCGGGAGACCCAGTACTTC. This sequence encodes CASSLGPGGVVRETQYF. The variable domain in full, with the rest retrieved from reference TRBV7-2 and TRBJ2-5, is GAGVSQSPSNKVTEKGKDVELRCDPISGHTALYWYRQSLGQGLEFLIYFQGNSAPDKSGLPSDRFSAERTGGSVSTLTIQRTQQEDSAVYLCASSLGPGGVVRETQYFGPGTRLLVL.

V is TRBV20-1 and J is TRBJ2-1, with 8 bases lining up with TRBD2. The germline V gene has CDR1 DFQATT and CDR2 SNEGSKA (reference sequence). V lost 1 base, J lost 4 bases, and 9 bases stayed unmatched. The CDR3 runs to 16 residues. The CDR3 spells CSARAQGLGIYNEQFF. DNA for the CDR3: TGCAGTGCTAGAGCCCAGGGACTAGGGATTTACAATGAGCAGTTCTTC.

The rearrangement joins TRBV29-1 to TRBJ2-1; D gene ambiguous. The CDR3 contains 12 residues. In germline, CDR1 is SQVTM, CDR2 ANQGSEA. V shed 3 bases and J shed 10 bases, with 13 bases lying between them. The CDR3 region is CSVDLPIEEQFF. CDR3 nucleotide sequence: TGCAGCGTTGATTTACCCATCGAAGAGCAGTTCTTC.